The 15 T cell receptor beta chains presented below share a single source sample, sequenced in a study of blood T cell repertoires in COVID-19. Measured with immunoSEQ multiplex PCR; TCRdb has only the in-frame clones, and not every one. The sample lists about 110,000 clones, over 75% occurring once. Sequenced sample: peripheral blood. These receptors all come from a man aged 50-60 years with acute or convalescent COVID-19.

The chain uses TRBV7-6 and TRBJ1-6; 10 bases line up with TRBD1. V shed 5 bases, J shed 10 bases, and the junction held 11 bases outside the gene matches. The CDR3 runs to 16 residues. Germline V gene data show CDR1 as SGHVS and CDR2 as FNYEAQ. CDR3 sequence: CASSLGTGVGGSPLHF. The DNA of the CDR3 is TGTGCCAGCAGCCTCGGGACAGGGGTCGGGGGGTCACCCCTCCACTTT.

The CDR3 sequence is CASSPGQGPVNTEAFF. CDR3 nucleotides: TGTGCCAGCAGCCCTGGACAGGGTCCCGTCAACACTGAAGCTTTCTTT. The V gene is TRBV5-5, the J gene TRBJ1-1, with 8 bases matching TRBD1. The CDR3 runs to 16 residues. CDR1 is SGHKS and CDR2 is YYEKEE in the germline V gene (reference sequence). J was trimmed by 2 bases and V by 4 bases; bases with no gene match: 10.

The chain is built from TRBV19 and TRBJ2-7; 10 nucleotides match TRBD1. This CDR3 has 15 residues. Germline V CDR1 and CDR2: LNHDA, SQIVND (reference sequence). V shed 3 bases, J shed 2 bases, and the junction held 4 bases outside the gene matches. The CDR3 here is CASSIEGTGAYEQYF. The CDR3 DNA is TGTGCCAGTAGTATTGAAGGGACAGGGGCCTACGAGCAGTACTTC.

The chain links TRBV7-3 to TRBJ2-2; D is perhaps TRBD1 (6 bases). Trimming stripped 2 bases from V and 6 bases from J, with 7 bases between. Looked up from germline, CDR1 is SGHTA and CDR2 is FQGTGA. CDR3 length equals 13 residues. This CDR3 reads CASSLGQSGELFF. The CDR3 coding sequence is TGTGCCAGCAGCTTAGGACAGTCCGGGGAGCTGTTTTTT.

This clone was counted a single time. The V and J genes are TRBV14 and TRBJ2-2; a weak D match, TRBD2 (5 bases). CDR1 SGHDN and CDR2 FVKESK come from the germline V gene. The CDR3 extends over 14 amino acids. V lost 6 bases and J lost 2, with 10 bases in between. CDR3 loop: CASRPGVNTGELFF. CDR3 nucleotides: TGTGCCAGCAGACCCGGGGTAAACACCGGGGAGCTGTTTTTT.

The genes are TRBV5-4 and TRBJ2-5; D is possibly TRBD2 (5 bases). Germline lookup yields CDR1 SGHNT and CDR2 YYREEE (reference sequence). The CDR3 totals 14 residues. The V end lost 7 bases, the J end lost 4 bases, and 17 bases lay between the germline ends. CDR3 sequence: CASYSSPTGETQYF. The CDR3 coding sequence is TGTGCCAGCTACTCTAGCCCGACCGGAGAGACCCAGTACTTC.

This chain uses TRBV11-2 with TRBJ2-7; D is uncertain. Germline V gene sequence: CDR1 SGHAT, CDR2 FQNNGV. Deletions cut 5 bases from V and 6 bases from J, with 11 bases between. The CDR3 extends over 12 amino acids. The CDR3 DNA is TGTGCCAGCAGCCACCTCGCGAGCGAGCAGTACTTC. This codes for CASSHLASEQYF. Complete variable domain (other parts from reference TRBV11-2 and TRBJ2-7): EAGVAQSPRYKIIEKRQSVAFWCNPISGHATLYWYQQILGQGPKLLIQFQNNGVVDDSQLPKDRFSAERLKGVDSTLKIQPAKLEDSAVYLCASSHLASEQYFGPGTRLTVT.

The rearrangement joins TRBV7-8 to TRBJ1-5; 9 positions agree with TRBD1. The germline gives CDR1 SGHVS, CDR2 FQNEAQ. J lost 10 bases, V lost 5 bases, and 9 bases had no gene match. The CDR3 is 14 residues long. The CDR3 nucleotides read TGTGCCAGCAGCACCGGGACAGGGTTGAAACCCCAGCATTTT. It yields the protein CASSTGTGLKPQHF.

The V gene is TRBV19, the J gene TRBJ1-2; no clear D. From germline, CDR1 is LNHDA and CDR2 SQIVND (reference sequence). Between the trimmed V and J ends, which lost 0 bases and 3 bases, there was a span of 5 bases. The CDR3 is made up of 13 amino acids. CDR3 nucleotide sequence: TGTGCCAGTAGTATAGATCATGACTATGGCTACACCTTC. Translated, it gives CASSIDHDYGYTF.

The chain combines TRBV3-1 (or the pseudogene TRBV3-2) with TRBJ1-5, with D possibly TRBD1 on 5 matching bases. The CDR3 consists of 17 residues. Germline loops: CDR1 LGHDT, CDR2 YNNKEL (reference sequence). Trimming took 1 base from V and 0 from J, leaving 13 bases between them. The CDR3 sequence is CASSQGGQHLSNQPQHF. In DNA form, the CDR3 reads TGTGCCAGCAGCCAAGGAGGACAACATCTTAGCAATCAGCCCCAGCATTTT.

The genes are TRBV24-1 and TRBJ2-6; D not certain. Germline V gives CDR1 KGHDR, CDR2 SFDVKD. The CDR3 consists of 15 residues. Trimming removed 8 bases from V and 0 bases from J, with 10 bases in between. The CDR3 is CATMATSSGANVLTF. CDR3 bases: TGTGCCACCATGGCGACATCCTCTGGGGCCAACGTCCTGACTTTC.

DNA for the CDR3: TGTGCCAGCAGTAAGATTCCGGGGGACGGACAGCCCCAGCATTTT. Its translation: CASSKIPGDGQPQHF. V gene TRBV7-6 combines with J gene TRBJ1-5; D perhaps matches TRBD1 (5 bases). Per the germline V gene, CDR1 is SGHVS and CDR2 is FNYEAQ. V dropped 6 bases and J dropped 7 bases, with 19 bases sitting between them. The CDR3 runs 15 residues.

This clone has a single count. The chain employs TRBV4-2 and TRBJ2-3, with D possibly matching TRBD2 (6 bases). From germline, CDR1 is LGHNA and CDR2 YNFKEQ. V lost 0 bases and J lost 0, with 16 bases in between. This CDR3 has 18 amino acids. The CDR3 region has the DNA TGTGCCAGCAGCCAAGAGCCCATGCTAGCGACCAGCACAGATACGCAGTATTTT. Protein: CASSQEPMLATSTDTQYF.

V and J are TRBV19 and TRBJ1-5; 7 bases fit TRBD1. The CDR3 is made up of 15 amino acids. Trimming at V came to 5 bases and at J to 6 bases, leaving 10 bases not matched to a gene. Germline V gene sequence: CDR1 LNHDA, CDR2 SQIVND (reference sequence). CDR3 sequence (DNA): TGTGCCAGTAGTCGTCGACAGGGTGGAGGTCAGCCCCAGCATTTT. Its translation is CASSRRQGGGQPQHF.

The chain joins TRBV28 to TRBJ2-5; possibly TRBD2 for D (5 bases). Trimming shortened V by 6 bases and J by 3 bases, and 14 bases separated the two germline ends. This CDR3 has 14 residues. The germline V gene has CDR1 MDHEN and CDR2 SYDVKM. The CDR3 sequence: CASSPRLIEETQYF. CDR3 nucleotides: TGTGCCAGCAGCCCCAGACTAATCGAAGAGACCCAGTACTTC. Full variable domain (remainder filled in from reference TRBV28 and TRBJ2-5): DVKVTQSSRYLVKRTGEKVFLECVQDMDHENMFWYRQDPGLGLRLIYFSYDVKMKEKGDIPEGYSVSREKKERFSLILESASTNQTSMYLCASSPRLIEETQYFGPGTRLLVL.